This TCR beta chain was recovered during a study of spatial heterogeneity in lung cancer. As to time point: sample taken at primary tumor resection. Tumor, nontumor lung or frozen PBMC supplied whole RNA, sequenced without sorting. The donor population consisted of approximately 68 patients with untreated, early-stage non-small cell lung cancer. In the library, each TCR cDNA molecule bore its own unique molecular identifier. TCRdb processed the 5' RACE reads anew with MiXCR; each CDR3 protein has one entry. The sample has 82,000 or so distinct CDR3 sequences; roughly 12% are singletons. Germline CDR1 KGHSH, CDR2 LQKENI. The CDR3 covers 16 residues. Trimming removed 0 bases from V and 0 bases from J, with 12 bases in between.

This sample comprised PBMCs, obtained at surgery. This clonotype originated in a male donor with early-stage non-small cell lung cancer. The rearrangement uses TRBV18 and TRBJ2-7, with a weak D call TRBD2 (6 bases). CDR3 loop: CASSPPTGVASYEQYF. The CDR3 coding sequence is TGTGCCAGCTCACCACCGACGGGAGTAGCCTCCTACGAGCAGTACTTC. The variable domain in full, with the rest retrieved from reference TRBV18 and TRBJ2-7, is NAGVMQNPRHLVRRRGQEARLRCSPMKGHSHVYWYRQLPEEGLKFMVYLQKENIIDESGMPKERFSAEFPKEGPSILRIQQVVRGDSAAYFCASSPPTGVASYEQYFGPGTRLTVT.